Sequencing of this TCR beta chain was carried out in a study of spatial heterogeneity in lung cancer. This clonotype occurred many times. TCRdb recomputed calls from the 5' RACE reads with MiXCR, one row per CDR3 protein. Here the sample spans tens of thousands of distinct CDR3 sequences, 6.5% to 9.5% being singletons. V was trimmed by 5 bases and J by 10 bases, leaving 13 bases between them. In germline, CDR1 is SGHRS, CDR2 YFSETQ. This CDR3 region has 12 residues. Time point in this sample: blood at routine non-recurrence follow-up after resection. The sample consisted of PBMCs, taken at follow-up. The rearrangement joins TRBV5-1 to TRBJ2-1, with D possibly TRBD1 on 6 matching bases. This clonotype was sampled from a male donor with early-stage non-small cell lung cancer. The CDR3 bases are TGCGCCAGCAGACTTACAGGGCCGGAGCAGTTCTTC. Amino acid sequence: CASRLTGPEQFF.